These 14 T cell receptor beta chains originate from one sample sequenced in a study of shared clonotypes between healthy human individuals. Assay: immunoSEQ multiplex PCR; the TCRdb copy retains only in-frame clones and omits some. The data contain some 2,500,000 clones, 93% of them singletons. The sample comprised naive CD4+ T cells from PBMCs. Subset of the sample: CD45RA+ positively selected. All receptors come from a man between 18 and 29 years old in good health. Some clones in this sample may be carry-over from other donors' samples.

CDR3 coding DNA: TGTGCCAGCAAACTAGCGGGAGACCCCTACAATGAGCAGTTCTTC. Its protein is CASKLAGDPYNEQFF. The chain links TRBV5-4 to TRBJ2-1; TRBD2 aligns across 11 bases. The CDR3 length is 15 residues. Per the germline V gene, CDR1 is SGHNT and CDR2 is YYREEE (reference sequence). Losses at the gene ends were 6 bases for V and 2 bases for J; bases not matched to a gene: 4.

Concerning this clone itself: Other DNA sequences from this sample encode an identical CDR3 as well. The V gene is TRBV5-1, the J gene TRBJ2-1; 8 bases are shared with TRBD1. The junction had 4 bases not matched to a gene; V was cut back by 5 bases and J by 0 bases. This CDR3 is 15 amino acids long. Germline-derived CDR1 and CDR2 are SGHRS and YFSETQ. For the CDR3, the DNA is TGCGCCAGCAGTTCAGGGGGCATCTCCTACAATGAGCAGTTCTTC. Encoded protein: CASSSGGISYNEQFF.

The CDR3 DNA follows: TGTGCCAGCTCACCACCGATAGGGCCAAGTAACACCGGGGAGCTGTTTTTT. Amino acids: CASSPPIGPSNTGELFF. The gene calls are TRBV18 and TRBJ2-2, with no clear D. Trimming stripped 0 bases from V and 2 bases from J, with 13 bases between. CDR1 KGHSH and CDR2 LQKENI come from the germline V gene. The CDR3 spans 17 residues. The complete variable domain, with remaining parts taken from reference TRBV18 and TRBJ2-2, reads NAGVMQNPRHLVRRRGQEARLRCSPMKGHSHVYWYRQLPEEGLKFMVYLQKENIIDESGMPKERFSAEFPKEGPSILRIQQVVRGDSAAYFCASSPPIGPSNTGELFFGEGSRLTVL.

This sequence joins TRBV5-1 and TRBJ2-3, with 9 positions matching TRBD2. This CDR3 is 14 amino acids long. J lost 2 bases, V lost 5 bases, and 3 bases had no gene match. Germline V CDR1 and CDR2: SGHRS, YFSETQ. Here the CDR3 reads CASRLAGSTDTQYF. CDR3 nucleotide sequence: TGCGCCAGCAGGCTAGCGGGGTCCACAGATACGCAGTATTTT.

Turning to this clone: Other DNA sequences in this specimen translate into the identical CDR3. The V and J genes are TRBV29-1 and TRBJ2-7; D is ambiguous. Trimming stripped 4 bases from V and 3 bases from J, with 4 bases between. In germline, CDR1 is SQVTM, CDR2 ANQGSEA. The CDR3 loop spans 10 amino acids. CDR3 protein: CSVVFYEQYF. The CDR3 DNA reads TGCAGCGTTGTCTTCTACGAGCAGTACTTC.

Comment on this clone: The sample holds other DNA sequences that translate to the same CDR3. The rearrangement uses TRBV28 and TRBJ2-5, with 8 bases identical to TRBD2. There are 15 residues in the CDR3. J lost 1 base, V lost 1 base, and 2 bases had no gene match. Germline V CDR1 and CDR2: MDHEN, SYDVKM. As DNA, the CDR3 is TGTGCCAGCAGTTTATTAGCGGGGAGCCAAGAGACCCAGTACTTC. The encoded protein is CASSLLAGSQETQYF.

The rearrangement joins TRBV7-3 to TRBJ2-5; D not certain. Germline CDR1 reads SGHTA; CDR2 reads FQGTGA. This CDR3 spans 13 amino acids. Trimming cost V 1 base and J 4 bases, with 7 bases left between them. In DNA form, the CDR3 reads TGTGCCAGCAGCTTAAAAGTACGAGAGACCCAGTACTTC. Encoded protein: CASSLKVRETQYF. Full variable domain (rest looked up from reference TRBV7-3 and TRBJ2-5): GAGVSQTPSNKVTEKGKYVELRCDPISGHTALYWYRQSLGQGPEFLIYFQGTGAADDSGLPNDRFFAVRPEGSVSTLKIQRTERGDSAVYLCASSLKVRETQYFGPGTRLLVL.

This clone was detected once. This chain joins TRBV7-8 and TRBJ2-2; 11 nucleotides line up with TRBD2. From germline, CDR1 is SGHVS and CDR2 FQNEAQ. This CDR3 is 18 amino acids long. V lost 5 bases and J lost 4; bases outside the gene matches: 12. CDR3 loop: CASSGGTSGGLGTGELFF. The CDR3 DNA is TGTGCCAGCAGCGGGGGGACTAGCGGAGGGCTGGGCACCGGGGAGCTGTTTTTT.

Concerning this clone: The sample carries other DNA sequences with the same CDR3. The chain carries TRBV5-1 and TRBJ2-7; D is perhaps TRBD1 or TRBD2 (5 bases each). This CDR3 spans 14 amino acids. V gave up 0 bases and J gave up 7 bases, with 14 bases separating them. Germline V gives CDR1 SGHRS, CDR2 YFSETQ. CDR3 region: CASSLGQGVGEQYF. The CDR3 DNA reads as TGCGCCAGCAGCTTGGGGCAGGGAGTAGGAGAGCAGTACTTC.

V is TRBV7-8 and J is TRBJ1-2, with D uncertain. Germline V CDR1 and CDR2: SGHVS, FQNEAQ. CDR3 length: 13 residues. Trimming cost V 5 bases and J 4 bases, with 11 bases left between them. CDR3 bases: TGTGCCAGCAGCCCTTCTGATGGCTATGGCTACACCTTC. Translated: CASSPSDGYGYTF. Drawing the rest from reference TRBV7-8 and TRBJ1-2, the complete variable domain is GAGVSQSPRYKVAKRGQDVALRCDPISGHVSLFWYQQALGQGPEFLTYFQNEAQLDKSGLPSDRFFAERPEGSVSTLKIQRTQQEDSAVYLCASSPSDGYGYTFGSGTRLTVV.

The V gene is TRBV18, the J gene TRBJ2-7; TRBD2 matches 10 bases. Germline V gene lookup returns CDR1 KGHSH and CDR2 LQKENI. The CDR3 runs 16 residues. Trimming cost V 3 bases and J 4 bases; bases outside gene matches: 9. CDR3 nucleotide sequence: TGTGCCAGCTCACCCGTCGTAGGACTAGCGGTTTACGAGCAGTACTTC. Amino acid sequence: CASSPVVGLAVYEQYF.

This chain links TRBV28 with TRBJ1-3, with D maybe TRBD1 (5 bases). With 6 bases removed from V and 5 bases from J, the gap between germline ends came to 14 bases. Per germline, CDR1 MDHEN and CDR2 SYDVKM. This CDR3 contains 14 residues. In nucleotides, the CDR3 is TGTGCCAGCAGGGGGGACGGACTACGAAACACCATATATTTT. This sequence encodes CASRGDGLRNTIYF. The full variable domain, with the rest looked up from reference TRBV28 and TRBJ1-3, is DVKVTQSSRYLVKRTGEKVFLECVQDMDHENMFWYRQDPGLGLRLIYFSYDVKMKEKGDIPEGYSVSREKKERFSLILESASTNQTSMYLCASRGDGLRNTIYFGEGSWLTVV.

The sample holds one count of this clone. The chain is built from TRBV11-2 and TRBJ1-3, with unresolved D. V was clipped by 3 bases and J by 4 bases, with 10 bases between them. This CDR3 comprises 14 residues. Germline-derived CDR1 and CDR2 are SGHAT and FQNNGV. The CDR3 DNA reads TGTGCCAGCAGCTTTACCAGCGGCGGAAACACCATATATTTT. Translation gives CASSFTSGGNTIYF. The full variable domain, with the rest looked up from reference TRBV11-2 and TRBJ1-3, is EAGVAQSPRYKIIEKRQSVAFWCNPISGHATLYWYQQILGQGPKLLIQFQNNGVVDDSQLPKDRFSAERLKGVDSTLKIQPAKLEDSAVYLCASSFTSGGNTIYFGEGSWLTVV.

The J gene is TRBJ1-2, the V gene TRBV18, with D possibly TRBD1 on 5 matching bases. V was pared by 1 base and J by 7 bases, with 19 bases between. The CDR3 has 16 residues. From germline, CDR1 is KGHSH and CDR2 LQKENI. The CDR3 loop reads CASSPRLKGTRVGYTF. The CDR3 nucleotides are TGTGCCAGCTCACCACGATTGAAGGGGACTCGGGTTGGCTACACCTTC.